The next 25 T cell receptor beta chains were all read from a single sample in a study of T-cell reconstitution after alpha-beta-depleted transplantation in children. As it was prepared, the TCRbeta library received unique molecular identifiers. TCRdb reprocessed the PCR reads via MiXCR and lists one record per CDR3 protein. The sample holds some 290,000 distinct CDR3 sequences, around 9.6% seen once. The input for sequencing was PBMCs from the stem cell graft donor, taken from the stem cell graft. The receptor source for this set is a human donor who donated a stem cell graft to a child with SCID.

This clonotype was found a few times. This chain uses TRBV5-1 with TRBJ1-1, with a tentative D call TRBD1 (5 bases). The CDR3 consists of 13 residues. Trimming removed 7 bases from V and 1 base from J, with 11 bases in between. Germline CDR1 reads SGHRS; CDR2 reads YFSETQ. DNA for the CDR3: TGCGCCAGCGGTCGGACACCGAACACTGAAGCTTTCTTT. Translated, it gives CASGRTPNTEAFF.

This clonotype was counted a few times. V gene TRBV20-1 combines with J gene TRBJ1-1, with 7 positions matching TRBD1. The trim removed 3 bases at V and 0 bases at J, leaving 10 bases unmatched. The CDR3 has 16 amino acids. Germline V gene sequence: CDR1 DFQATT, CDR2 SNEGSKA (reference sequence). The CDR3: CSASGVRGGMNTEAFF. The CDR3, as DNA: TGCAGTGCTAGCGGTGTCAGGGGGGGGATGAACACTGAAGCTTTCTTT.

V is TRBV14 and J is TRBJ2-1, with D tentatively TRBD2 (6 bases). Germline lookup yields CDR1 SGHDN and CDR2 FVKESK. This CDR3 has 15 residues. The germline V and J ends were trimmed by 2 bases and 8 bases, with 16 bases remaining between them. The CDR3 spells CASSQQMGLLDEQFF. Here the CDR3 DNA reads TGTGCCAGCAGCCAACAAATGGGACTCCTTGATGAGCAGTTCTTC.

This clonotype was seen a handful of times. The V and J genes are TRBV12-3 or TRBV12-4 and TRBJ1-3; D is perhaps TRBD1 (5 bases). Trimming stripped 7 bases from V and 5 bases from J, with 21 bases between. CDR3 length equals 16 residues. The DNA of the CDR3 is TGTGCCAGCACCTCCGGGGACCAAAGAAAGAGAAACACCATATATTTT. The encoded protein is CASTSGDQRKRNTIYF.

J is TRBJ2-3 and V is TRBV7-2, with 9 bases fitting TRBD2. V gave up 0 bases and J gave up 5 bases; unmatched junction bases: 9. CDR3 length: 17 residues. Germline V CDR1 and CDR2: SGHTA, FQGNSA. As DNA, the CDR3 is TGTGCCAGCAGCTTAGCGGGCCTAGCGGGGCTTGGAGATACGCAGTATTTT. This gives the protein CASSLAGLAGLGDTQYF.

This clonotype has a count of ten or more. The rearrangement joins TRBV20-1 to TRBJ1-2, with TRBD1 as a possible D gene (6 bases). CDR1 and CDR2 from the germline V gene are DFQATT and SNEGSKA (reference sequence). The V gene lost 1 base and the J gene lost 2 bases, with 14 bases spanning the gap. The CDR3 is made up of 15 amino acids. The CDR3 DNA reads TGCAGTGCTAGAGGTTTAGGGGGACCAAACTATGGCTACACCTTC. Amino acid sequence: CSARGLGGPNYGYTF.

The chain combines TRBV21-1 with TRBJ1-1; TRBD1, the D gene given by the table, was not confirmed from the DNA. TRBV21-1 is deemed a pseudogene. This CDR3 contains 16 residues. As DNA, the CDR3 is TGTGCCAGCAGCCCGCTTGGGGGGGGGGGATGGACTGAAGCTTTCTTT. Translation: CASSPLGGGGWTEAFF.

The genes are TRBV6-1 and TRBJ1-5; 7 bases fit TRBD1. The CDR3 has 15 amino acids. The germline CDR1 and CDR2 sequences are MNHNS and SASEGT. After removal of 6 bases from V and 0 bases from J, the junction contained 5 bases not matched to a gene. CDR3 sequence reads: CASSDRADSNQPQHF. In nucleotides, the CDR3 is TGTGCCAGCAGCGACAGGGCAGATAGCAATCAGCCCCAGCATTTT.

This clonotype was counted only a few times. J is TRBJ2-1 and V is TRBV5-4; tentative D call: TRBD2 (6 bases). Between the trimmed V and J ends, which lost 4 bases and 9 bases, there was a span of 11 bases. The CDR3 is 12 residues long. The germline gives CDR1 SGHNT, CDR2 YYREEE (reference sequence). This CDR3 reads CASSRTISEQFF. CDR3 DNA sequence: TGTGCCAGCAGCCGGACTATTTCTGAGCAGTTCTTC.

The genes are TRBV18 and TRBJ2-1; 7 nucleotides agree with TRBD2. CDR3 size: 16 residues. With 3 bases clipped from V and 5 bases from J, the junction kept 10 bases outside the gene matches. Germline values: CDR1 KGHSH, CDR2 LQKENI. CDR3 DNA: TGTGCCAGCTCACCGAGGGCGGGGGTGAAAAACAATGAGCAGTTCTTC. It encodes CASSPRAGVKNNEQFF.

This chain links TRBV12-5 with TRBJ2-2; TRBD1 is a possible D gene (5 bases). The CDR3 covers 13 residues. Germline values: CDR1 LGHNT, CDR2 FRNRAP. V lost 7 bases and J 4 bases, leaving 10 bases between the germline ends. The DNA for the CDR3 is TGTGCTAGTGTTCTGGACACCACCGGGGAGCTGTTTTTT. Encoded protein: CASVLDTTGELFF.

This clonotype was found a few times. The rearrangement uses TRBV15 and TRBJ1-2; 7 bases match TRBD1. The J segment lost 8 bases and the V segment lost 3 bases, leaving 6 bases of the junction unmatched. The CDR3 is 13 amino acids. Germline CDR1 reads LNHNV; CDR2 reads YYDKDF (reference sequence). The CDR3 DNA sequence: TGTGCCACCAGCAGGAGAGACAGGGAGGGCTACACCTTC. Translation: CATSRRDREGYTF.

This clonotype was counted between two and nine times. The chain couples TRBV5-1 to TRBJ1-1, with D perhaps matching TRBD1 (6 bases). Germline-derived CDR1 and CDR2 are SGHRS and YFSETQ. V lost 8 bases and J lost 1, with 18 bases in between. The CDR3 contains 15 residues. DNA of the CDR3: TGCGCCAGTTATCTGAGAGGGGGTCCGAACACTGAAGCTTTCTTT. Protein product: CASYLRGGPNTEAFF.

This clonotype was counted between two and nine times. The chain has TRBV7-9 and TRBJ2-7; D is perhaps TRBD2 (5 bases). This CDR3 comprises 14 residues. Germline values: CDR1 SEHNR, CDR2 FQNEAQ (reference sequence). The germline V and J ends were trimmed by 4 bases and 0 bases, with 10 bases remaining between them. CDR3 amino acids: CASSSDSPSYEQYF. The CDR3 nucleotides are TGTGCCAGCAGCTCGGACTCCCCCTCCTACGAGCAGTACTTC.

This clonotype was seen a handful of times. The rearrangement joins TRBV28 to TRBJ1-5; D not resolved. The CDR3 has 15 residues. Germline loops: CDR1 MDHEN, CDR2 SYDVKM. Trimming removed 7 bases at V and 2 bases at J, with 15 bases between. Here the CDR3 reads CASTPRVRGNQPQHF. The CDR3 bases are TGTGCCAGCACCCCGAGGGTCCGGGGCAATCAGCCCCAGCATTTT.

In DNA form, the CDR3 reads TGTGCCATCAAACGGGAGGGCACTGAAGCTTTCTTT. It codes for CAIKREGTEAFF. The rearrangement uses TRBV12-3 or TRBV12-4 and TRBJ1-1; D remains unclear. There are 12 residues in the CDR3. The V end lost 10 bases, the J end lost 4 bases, and 13 bases lay between the germline ends.

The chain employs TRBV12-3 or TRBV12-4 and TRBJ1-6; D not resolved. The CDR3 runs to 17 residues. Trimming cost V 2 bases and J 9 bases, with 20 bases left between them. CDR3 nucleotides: TGTGCCAGCAGTTTATCTAGAGGGAACCCTATGAGTTCACCCCTCCACTTT. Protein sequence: CASSLSRGNPMSSPLHF.

CDR3 coding DNA: TGTGCCAGCAGCCTAGGGACTAGCGCAGAGACCCAGTACTTC. Translating it yields CASSLGTSAETQYF. V gene TRBV7-2 combines with J gene TRBJ2-5; 10 bases are shared with TRBD2. V dropped 5 bases and J dropped 4; count of bases not matched to a gene: 4. Germline CDR1 reads SGHTA; CDR2 reads FQGNSA. This CDR3 spans 14 amino acids. Full variable domain (missing parts from reference TRBV7-2 and TRBJ2-5): GAGVSQSPSNKVTEKGKDVELRCDPISGHTALYWYRQSLGQGLEFLIYFQGNSAPDKSGLPSDRFSAERTGGSVSTLTIQRTQQEDSAVYLCASSLGTSAETQYFGPGTRLLVL.

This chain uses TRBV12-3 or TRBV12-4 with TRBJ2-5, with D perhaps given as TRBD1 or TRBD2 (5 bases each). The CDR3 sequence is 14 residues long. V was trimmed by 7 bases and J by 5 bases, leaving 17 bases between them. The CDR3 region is CASTTGAHGETQYF. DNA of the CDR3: TGTGCCAGCACCACCGGGGCCCACGGGGAGACCCAGTACTTC.

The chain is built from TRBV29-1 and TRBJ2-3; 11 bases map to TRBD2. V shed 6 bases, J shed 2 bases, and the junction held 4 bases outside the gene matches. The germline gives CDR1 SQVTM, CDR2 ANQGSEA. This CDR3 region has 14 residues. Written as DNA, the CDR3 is TGCAGCGTATCGACTAGCGGGATCACAGATACGCAGTATTTT. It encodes CSVSTSGITDTQYF.

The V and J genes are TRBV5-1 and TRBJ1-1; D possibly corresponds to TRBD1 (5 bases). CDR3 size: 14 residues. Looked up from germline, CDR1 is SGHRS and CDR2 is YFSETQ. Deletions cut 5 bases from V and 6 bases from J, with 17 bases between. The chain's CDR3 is CASSQEGVMSEAFF. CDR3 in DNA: TGCGCCAGCAGTCAAGAAGGGGTGATGTCTGAAGCTTTCTTT.

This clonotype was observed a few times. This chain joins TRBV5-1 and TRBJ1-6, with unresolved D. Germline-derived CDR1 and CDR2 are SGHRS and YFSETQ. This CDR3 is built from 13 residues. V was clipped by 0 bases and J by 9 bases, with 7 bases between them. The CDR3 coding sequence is TGCGCCAGCAGCTTGGAATCGGTTTCACCCCTCCACTTT. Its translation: CASSLESVSPLHF.

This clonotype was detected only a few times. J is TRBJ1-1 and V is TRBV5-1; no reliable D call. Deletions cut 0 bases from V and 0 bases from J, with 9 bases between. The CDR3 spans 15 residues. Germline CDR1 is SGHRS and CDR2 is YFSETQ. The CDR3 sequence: CASSLGDRMNTEAFF. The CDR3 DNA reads TGCGCCAGCAGCTTGGGCGATCGCATGAACACTGAAGCTTTCTTT.

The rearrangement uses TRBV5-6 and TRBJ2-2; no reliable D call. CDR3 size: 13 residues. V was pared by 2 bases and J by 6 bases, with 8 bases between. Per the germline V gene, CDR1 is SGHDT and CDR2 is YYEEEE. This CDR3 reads CASSFSSAGELFF. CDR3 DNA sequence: TGTGCCAGCAGCTTTTCCAGCGCCGGGGAGCTGTTTTTT.

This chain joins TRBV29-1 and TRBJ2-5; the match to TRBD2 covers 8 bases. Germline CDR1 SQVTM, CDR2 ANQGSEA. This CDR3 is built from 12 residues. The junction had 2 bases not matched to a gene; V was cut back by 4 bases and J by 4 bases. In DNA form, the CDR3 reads TGCAGCGTTGTAGCGGGATCAGAGACCCAGTACTTC. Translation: CSVVAGSETQYF.